The 20 T cell receptor beta chains given below trace back to one sample, sequenced in a study of cytomegalovirus exposure and HLA in healthy donors. This PCR relied on a set of 60 Vbeta primers and 13 Jbeta primers. The method was immunoSEQ multiplex PCR; TCRdb's version includes in-frame clones alone and lacks a portion of them. This listing includes under 65,000 clones. Material for sequencing was PBMCs. The receptor set was obtained from a woman younger than 45 in good health and CMV-seropositive.

The V gene is TRBV5-1, the J gene TRBJ2-2; 9 bases align to TRBD1. The CDR3 runs 16 residues. The V gene end was trimmed by 4 bases and the J gene end by 7 bases; junction bases not matched to a gene: 11. CDR1 is SGHRS and CDR2 is YFSETQ in the germline V gene. CDR3 sequence reads: CASSTSGTGKSGELFF. The CDR3 region has the DNA TGCGCCAGCAGCACCTCCGGGACAGGGAAGAGCGGGGAGCTGTTTTTT.

V is TRBV5-4 and J is TRBJ2-5; TRBD2 matches 11 bases. The V gene's germline CDR1 is SGHNT and CDR2 YYREEE (reference sequence). This CDR3 comprises 16 residues. V trimming: 0 bases; J trimming: 3 bases; junction bases outside the gene matches: 4. The CDR3 region is CASSLVGTSGKETQYF. In DNA form, the CDR3 reads TGTGCCAGCAGCTTGGTAGGGACTAGCGGAAAAGAGACCCAGTACTTC.

This chain connects TRBV11-3 to TRBJ2-7, with D possibly TRBD1 on 5 matching bases. V dropped 0 bases and J dropped 3 bases, with 9 bases sitting between them. The CDR3 covers 14 residues. Germline V gene lookup returns CDR1 SGHNT and CDR2 YENEEA. The CDR3 DNA reads TGTGCCAGCAGCTTAGAGACAGATCACTACGAGCAGTACTTC. This gives the protein CASSLETDHYEQYF.

The genes are TRBV30 and TRBJ1-4; TRBD1 aligns across 8 bases. The CDR3 length is 14 residues. The V and J ends lost 0 bases and 5 bases, in that order; junction bases with no gene match: 2. Per germline, CDR1 GTSNPN and CDR2 SVGIG (reference sequence). This chain's CDR3 is CAWSVRQGNEKLFF. CDR3 nucleotide sequence: TGTGCCTGGAGTGTTAGACAGGGGAATGAAAAACTGTTTTTT.

The V and J genes are TRBV30 and TRBJ1-2; TRBD1 agrees at 8 bases. This CDR3 region has 13 residues. The germline V gene has CDR1 GTSNPN and CDR2 SVGIG (reference sequence). V dropped 1 base and J dropped 3; count of bases not matched to a gene: 1. As DNA, the CDR3 is TGTGCCTGGAGTGACAGGGGGGACTATGGCTACACCTTC. It encodes CAWSDRGDYGYTF.

The rearrangement joins TRBV18 to TRBJ1-2; possible D gene TRBD1, 6 bases. The V end lost 3 bases, the J end lost 4 bases, and 15 bases lay between the germline ends. In germline, CDR1 is KGHSH, CDR2 LQKENI. CDR3 length: 15 residues. The CDR3 DNA reads TGTGCCAGCTCACCTAGCACCGGACAGCTCTATGGCTACACCTTC. It translates to CASSPSTGQLYGYTF.

The chain is built from TRBV9 and TRBJ1-2; 7 bases align to TRBD1. The CDR3 length is 14 residues. V was pared by 4 bases and J by 2 bases, with 5 bases of the junction left unmatched. CDR1 and CDR2 from the germline V gene are SGDLS and YYNGEE. The CDR3 DNA follows: TGTGCCAGCAGCCTAGGGGGCGGAAACTATGGCTACACCTTC. Amino acid sequence: CASSLGGGNYGYTF.

The CDR3 spells CASSELADTQYF. In nucleotides, the CDR3 is TGTGCCAGCAGCGAGCTAGCAGATACGCAGTATTTT. This chain links TRBV2 with TRBJ2-3, with D unclear. The CDR3 totals 12 residues. CDR1 SNHLY and CDR2 FYNNEI come from the germline V gene. Trimming took 6 bases from V and 4 from J, leaving 8 bases between them. Complete variable domain (other parts from reference TRBV2 and TRBJ2-3): EPEVTQTPSHQVTQMGQEVILRCVPISNHLYFYWYRQILGQKVEFLVSFYNNEISEKSEIFDDQFSVERPDGSNFTLKIRSTKLEDSAMYFCASSELADTQYFGPGTRLTVL.

The chain employs TRBV5-6 and TRBJ2-5; no firm D call. The CDR3 length is 13 residues. Germline V gene data show CDR1 as SGHDT and CDR2 as YYEEEE. Trimming shortened V by 0 bases and J by 2 bases, and 5 bases separated the two germline ends. As DNA, the CDR3 is TGTGCCAGCAGCTTGGCCGTTCAAGAGACCCAGTACTTC. Protein: CASSLAVQETQYF. Looking up the rest from reference TRBV5-6 and TRBJ2-5 gives the full variable domain: DAGVTQSPTHLIKTRGQQVTLRCSPKSGHDTVSWYQQALGQGPQFIFQYYEEEERQRGNFPDRFSGHQFPNYSSELNVNALLLGDSALYLCASSLAVQETQYFGPGTRLLVL.

The chain combines TRBV5-1 with TRBJ2-7, with D possibly being TRBD1 (6 bases). V lost 3 bases to trimming and J lost 6 bases, with 10 bases between them. The V gene's germline CDR1 is SGHRS and CDR2 YFSETQ. This CDR3 has 12 residues. The CDR3 is CASSSTGSEQYF. The DNA for the CDR3 is TGCGCCAGCAGCTCAACAGGGTCCGAGCAGTACTTC.

The chain's CDR3 is CASSLGTRVRELAFF. The CDR3 DNA reads as TGTGCCAGCAGCTTGGGGACCCGAGTGAGGGAGCTGGCTTTCTTT. The chain joins TRBV5-6 to TRBJ1-1; unclear D gene. V lost 0 bases and J 11 bases, leaving 20 bases between the germline ends. Germline assignment: CDR1 SGHDT and CDR2 YYEEEE. The CDR3 sequence is 15 residues long.

This chain's CDR3 is CASSIGQLTYEQYF. CDR3 bases: TGTGCCAGCAGCATTGGACAGTTAACCTACGAGCAGTACTTC. The V gene is TRBV9, the J gene TRBJ2-7, with D possibly being TRBD1 (6 bases). This CDR3 contains 14 residues. Deletions cut 4 bases from V and 2 bases from J, with 13 bases between. Looked up from germline, CDR1 is SGDLS and CDR2 is YYNGEE.

V gene TRBV29-1 combines with J gene TRBJ2-7; maybe TRBD1 (6 bases). The CDR3 extends over 14 amino acids. V dropped 4 bases and J dropped 2 bases, with 15 bases sitting between them. Germline loops: CDR1 SQVTM, CDR2 ANQGSEA. In nucleotides, the CDR3 is TGCAGCGTTGGGCACAGGGAGTGGCCCTACGAGCAGTACTTC. This codes for CSVGHREWPYEQYF.

The chain employs TRBV18 and TRBJ2-1, with D possibly TRBD2 on 5 matching bases. CDR1 is KGHSH and CDR2 is LQKENI in the germline V gene. The V and J ends lost 2 bases and 0 bases respectively, with 26 bases between them. CDR3 size: 21 residues. The CDR3 region is CASSPKLGYIQFESSYNEQFF. CDR3 bases: TGTGCCAGCTCACCAAAACTAGGATACATACAATTCGAAAGCTCCTACAATGAGCAGTTCTTC. Full variable domain (missing parts from reference TRBV18 and TRBJ2-1): NAGVMQNPRHLVRRRGQEARLRCSPMKGHSHVYWYRQLPEEGLKFMVYLQKENIIDESGMPKERFSAEFPKEGPSILRIQQVVRGDSAAYFCASSPKLGYIQFESSYNEQFFGPGTRLTVL.

The chain is built from TRBV5-1 and TRBJ1-1; D not certain. Germline CDR1 and CDR2: SGHRS and YFSETQ. The length of the CDR3 is 13 residues. V lost 4 bases and J 4 bases, leaving 11 bases between the germline ends. The CDR3 DNA reads TGCGCCAGCAGCCAGACACCTGGCACTGAAGCTTTCTTT. Its translation is CASSQTPGTEAFF.

V usage is TRBV18 and J usage is TRBJ2-3, with 9 bases lining up with TRBD1. The CDR3 spans 15 residues. The germline V gene has CDR1 KGHSH and CDR2 LQKENI. V trimming: 2 bases; J trimming: 5 bases; junction bases outside the gene matches: 5. The CDR3 nucleotides read TGTGCCAGCTCACCAGACAGGGGGTATTTAGATACGCAGTATTTT. This gives the protein CASSPDRGYLDTQYF.

The V gene is TRBV5-5, the J gene TRBJ1-1, with 7 bases that match TRBD1. The CDR3 has 13 residues. Trimming cost V 4 bases and J 4 bases; bases outside gene matches: 4. Germline CDR1 and CDR2: SGHKS and YYEKEE (reference sequence). The CDR3 DNA sequence: TGTGCCAGCAGCCCTGGGACAGCCACTGAAGCTTTCTTT. This codes for CASSPGTATEAFF. Full variable domain (rest looked up from reference TRBV5-5 and TRBJ1-1): DAGVTQSPTHLIKTRGQQVTLRCSPISGHKSVSWYQQVLGQGPQFIFQYYEKEERGRGNFPDRFSARQFPNYSSELNVNALLLGDSALYLCASSPGTATEAFFGQGTRLTVV.

This chain links TRBV19 with TRBJ1-5; D gene uncertain. The CDR3 runs to 12 residues. The germline V and J ends were trimmed by 5 bases and 3 bases, with 5 bases remaining between them. CDR1 is LNHDA, CDR2 SQIVND, per germline (reference sequence). This CDR3 is CASSPHNQPQHF. The DNA of the CDR3 is TGTGCCAGTAGTCCCCACAATCAGCCCCAGCATTTT. Using reference TRBV19 and TRBJ1-5 for the parts outside the CDR3, the full variable domain is DGGITQSPKYLFRKEGQNVTLSCEQNLNHDAMYWYRQDPGQGLRLIYYSQIVNDFQKGDIAEGYSVSREKKESFPLTVTSAQKNPTAFYLCASSPHNQPQHFGDGTRLSIL.

This chain links TRBV5-3 with TRBJ2-1, with TRBD2 identical over 12 bases. TRBV5-3 is reported as an ORF; its role is uncertain. The CDR3 runs 15 residues. V shed 4 bases, J shed 9 bases, and the junction held 8 bases outside the gene matches. CDR3 sequence (DNA): TGTGCCAGAAGCCGGACTAGCGGGATGGGCGGTGAGCAGTTCTTC. It translates to CARSRTSGMGGEQFF.

The V call is TRBV19, the J call TRBJ1-5; 7 bases map to TRBD1. Trimming cost V 6 bases and J 5 bases; bases outside gene matches: 4. From germline, CDR1 is LNHDA and CDR2 SQIVND (reference sequence). This CDR3 is built from 13 residues. In nucleotides, the CDR3 is TGTGCCAGTAGGAGACAGGGCGATCAGCCCCAGCATTTT. Translating gives CASRRQGDQPQHF. The full variable domain, in which reference TRBV19 and TRBJ1-5 provide the parts outside the CDR3, is DGGITQSPKYLFRKEGQNVTLSCEQNLNHDAMYWYRQDPGQGLRLIYYSQIVNDFQKGDIAEGYSVSREKKESFPLTVTSAQKNPTAFYLCASRRQGDQPQHFGDGTRLSIL.